The 11 T cell receptor beta chains in this list originate from one sample, sequenced in a study of blood T cell repertoires in COVID-19. The assay was immunoSEQ multiplex PCR, and TCRdb's table has in-frame clones only and misses some. Altogether around 51,000 clones are present, around 83% being singletons, with the ten largest covering about 4.1%. The sample taken for sequencing was peripheral blood. These receptors all stem from an elderly man with active COVID-19.

CDR3 protein: CARSFDGTDSQSYNSPLHF. The CDR3 coding sequence is TGTGCCAGAAGCTTTGATGGGACTGACAGCCAGTCCTATAATTCACCCCTCCACTTT. The chain is built from TRBV5-3 and TRBJ1-6; TRBD1 is a possible D gene (5 bases). TRBV5-3 is an open reading frame whose function is uncertain. This CDR3 has 19 residues. With 2 bases removed from V and 1 base from J, the gap between germline ends came to 19 bases.

This chain joins TRBV3-1 (or the pseudogene TRBV3-2) and TRBJ1-2; possible D gene TRBD1, 5 bases. The CDR3 is 13 amino acids. Germline CDR1 reads LGHDT; CDR2 reads YNNKEL (reference sequence). Trimming removed 3 bases at V and 11 bases at J, with 16 bases between. For the CDR3, the DNA is TGTGCCAGCAGCCAGATTCAGGGAAATGCGTACACCTTC. This codes for CASSQIQGNAYTF.

There are a few counts of this clone. The rearrangement uses TRBV7-8 and TRBJ2-7; D gene uncertain. CDR3 length: 13 residues. The germline gives CDR1 SGHVS, CDR2 FQNEAQ. Trimming stripped 5 bases from V and 1 base from J, with 9 bases between. The DNA for the CDR3 is TGTGCCAGCAGCCTAGTGAGATCCTACGAGCAGTACTTC. Protein product: CASSLVRSYEQYF.

V gene TRBV19 combines with J gene TRBJ1-6; D is ambiguous. CDR3 length equals 16 residues. Trimming took off 5 bases at V and 6 bases at J, with 17 bases between the two ends. CDR1 is LNHDA and CDR2 is SQIVND in the germline V gene (reference sequence). The CDR3 DNA reads TGTGCCAGTAGTGCCGACTCTAGTGGATTTAATTCACCCCTCCACTTT. As protein: CASSADSSGFNSPLHF.

The DNA for the CDR3 is TGTGCCACCAGTGATTCAGGGGTAGCCAAAAACATTCAGTACTTC. It is translated as CATSDSGVAKNIQYF. This chain uses TRBV24-1 with TRBJ2-4; TRBD1 is a possible D gene (6 bases). The CDR3 is 15 residues long. Trimming pared 2 bases from V and 0 bases from J, leaving 7 bases between. CDR1 is KGHDR and CDR2 is SFDVKD in the germline V gene.

The chain links TRBV4-3 to TRBJ2-1; 12 bases align to TRBD2. CDR3 length equals 16 residues. The germline gives CDR1 LGHNA, CDR2 YSLEER. Trimming removed 4 bases from V and 6 bases from J; junction bases left unmatched: 7. This chain's CDR3 is CASSRGRLAGANEQFF. The CDR3 DNA follows: TGCGCCAGCAGCCGAGGCCGACTAGCGGGGGCCAATGAGCAGTTCTTC.

J is TRBJ1-2 and V is TRBV7-9, with D uncertain. CDR3 size: 14 residues. Germline-derived CDR1 and CDR2 are SEHNR and FQNEAQ (reference sequence). V shed 5 bases and J shed 4 bases, with 14 bases lying between them. The CDR3, as DNA: TGTGCCAGCAGCCCACAAGTGGGCCCCTATGGCTACACCTTC. Translating gives CASSPQVGPYGYTF. Full variable domain (missing parts from reference TRBV7-9 and TRBJ1-2): DTGVSQNPRHKITKRGQNVTFRCDPISEHNRLYWYRQTLGQGPEFLTYFQNEAQLEKSRLLSDRFSAERPKGSFSTLEIQRTEQGDSAMYLCASSPQVGPYGYTFGSGTRLTVV.

J is TRBJ1-1 and V is TRBV18; D gene uncertain. The germline V gene encodes CDR1 KGHSH and CDR2 LQKENI. CDR3 length equals 12 residues. V was shortened by 6 bases and J by 5 bases, with 10 bases between the two germline ends. CDR3 nucleotides: TGTGCCAGCTCTCAAGGAGGGACTGAAGCTTTCTTT. It translates to CASSQGGTEAFF. Full variable domain (rest looked up from reference TRBV18 and TRBJ1-1): NAGVMQNPRHLVRRRGQEARLRCSPMKGHSHVYWYRQLPEEGLKFMVYLQKENIIDESGMPKERFSAEFPKEGPSILRIQQVVRGDSAAYFCASSQGGTEAFFGQGTRLTVV.

The gene calls are TRBV15 and TRBJ1-2; D is perhaps TRBD1 (5 bases). V was shortened by 8 bases and J by 5 bases, with 21 bases between the two germline ends. Germline V gives CDR1 LNHNV, CDR2 YYDKDF (reference sequence). This CDR3 spans 15 amino acids. CDR3 DNA sequence: TGTGCCACCGAACCATCGGGGGGGTTGGGATATGGCTACACCTTC. Its protein product is CATEPSGGLGYGYTF.

The table lists this clone with a count of one. V is TRBV24-1 and J is TRBJ1-6; D not resolved. Germline lookup yields CDR1 KGHDR and CDR2 SFDVKD. The CDR3 extends over 10 amino acids. Between the trimmed V and J ends, which lost 11 bases and 5 bases, there was a span of 3 bases. For the CDR3, the DNA is TGTGCCAGAGATAATTCACCCCTCCACTTT. Translation: CARDNSPLHF.

The CDR3 here is CASSLGYRMTYEQYF. CDR3 DNA: TGTGCCAGCAGCTTAGGTTACAGGATGACCTACGAGCAGTACTTC. The chain employs TRBV11-2 and TRBJ2-7; D might be TRBD1 (5 bases). The CDR3 contains 15 residues. The germline V gene has CDR1 SGHAT and CDR2 FQNNGV. V was shortened by 1 base and J by 2 bases, with 12 bases between the two germline ends.